This is a list of T cell receptor beta chains from one sample in a study of OX40 agonist ivuxolimab in advanced cancers. TCRdb's copy holds only in-frame clones and misses some; the assay was immunoSEQ multiplex PCR. The sample yields more than 100,000 clones, approximately 90% seen once. The sample was CD4+ or CD8+ T cells sorted from blood, taken in a trial of the OX40 agonist ivuxolimab. The receptor set was obtained from an adult with an advanced solid tumor such as melanoma, head and neck, liver or kidney cancer. Each CDR3 is given with its conserved first and last residue. A D gene is named only where the DNA matches it firmly. Rows may omit the clone size; those that give it use once, few, many or a size class.

J gene: TRBJ1-4; V gene: TRBV6-1; D gene: TRBD1; clone size: once; CDR3 DNA: TGTGCCAGCAGTTCCTGGGACAGTGAAAGAGAAAAACTGTTTTTT; CDR3 protein: CASSSWDSEREKLFF
J gene: TRBJ2-3; V gene: TRBV7-9; D gene: -; clone size: -; CDR3 DNA: TGTGCCAGCAGCTTAGGACTAGGGGGTGATACGCAGTATTTT; CDR3 protein: CASSLGLGGDTQYF
J gene: TRBJ1-1; V gene: TRBV5-1; D gene: -; clone size: -; CDR3 DNA: TGCGCCAGCAGCATAGGGGGGGTGACGAACACTGAAGCTTTCTTT; CDR3 protein: CASSIGGVTNTEAFF
J gene: TRBJ2-1; V gene: TRBV2; D gene: -; clone size: once; CDR3 DNA: TGTGCCAGCAGCCCCGCCTCTTTACGGAATGAGCAGTTCTTC; CDR3 protein: CASSPASLRNEQFF
J gene: TRBJ1-5; V gene: TRBV2; D gene: -; clone size: -; CDR3 DNA: TGTGCCAGCGTCGGGGGCCGGAATAGCAATCAGCCCCAGCATTTT; CDR3 protein: CASVGGRNSNQPQHF
J gene: TRBJ1-3; V gene: TRBV11-2; D gene: -; clone size: -; CDR3 DNA: TGTGCCAGCAGCTCATACACAGTCTCTGGAAACACCATATATTTT; CDR3 protein: CASSSYTVSGNTIYF
J gene: TRBJ2-7; V gene: TRBV7-9; D gene: -; clone size: -; CDR3 DNA: TGTGCCAGCAGCTTAGGAGACGAGCAGTACTTC; CDR3 protein: CASSLGDEQYF
J gene: TRBJ2-7; V gene: TRBV28; D gene: -; clone size: -; CDR3 DNA: TGTGCCAGCAGTTTATCGCGCGAGCAGTACTTC; CDR3 protein: CASSLSREQYF
J gene: TRBJ2-7; V gene: TRBV7-9; D gene: TRBD2; clone size: -; CDR3 DNA: TGTGCCAGCAGCTCGCTTGTGGGTAGCGGGATCTACGAGCAGTACTTC; CDR3 protein: CASSSLVGSGIYEQYF
J gene: TRBJ2-7; V gene: TRBV28; D gene: -; clone size: -; CDR3 DNA: TGTGCCAGCGGGACTCCGCCCTACGAGCAGTACTTC; CDR3 protein: CASGTPPYEQYF
J gene: TRBJ2-7; V gene: TRBV29-1; D gene: -; clone size: -; CDR3 DNA: TGCAGCGTTGAAGGTGGTTTTATGGGGGGGTACTTC; CDR3 protein: CSVEGGFMGGYF
J gene: TRBJ2-1; V gene: TRBV5-4; D gene: -; clone size: -; CDR3 DNA: TGTGCCAGCAGCTTGGCGGCGGCCGGCAATGAGCAGTTCTTC; CDR3 protein: CASSLAAAGNEQFF
J gene: TRBJ1-5; V gene: TRBV6-1; D gene: TRBD1; clone size: -; CDR3 DNA: TGTGCCAGCAGTGAAGGTGGAAGGGGGCCTGGCAATCAGCCCCAGCATTTT; CDR3 protein: CASSEGGRGPGNQPQHF
J gene: TRBJ1-3; V gene: TRBV18; D gene: -; clone size: -; CDR3 DNA: TGTGCCAGCTCACTACAAGACCCCACGGGAGGCACTGGAAACACCATATATTTT; CDR3 protein: CASSLQDPTGGTGNTIYF
J gene: TRBJ2-2; V gene: TRBV19; D gene: -; clone size: -; CDR3 DNA: TGTGCCAGTAGTATCCTAGCGTGGAACACCGGGGAGCTGTTTTTT; CDR3 protein: CASSILAWNTGELFF
J gene: TRBJ1-5; V gene: TRBV10-3; D gene: TRBD1; clone size: -; CDR3 DNA: TGTGCCTCCAAGGGGGCGGGAGGGGCGGCTCAGCCCCAGCATTTT; CDR3 protein: CASKGAGGAAQPQHF
J gene: TRBJ2-7; V gene: TRBV28; D gene: -; clone size: -; CDR3 DNA: TGTGCCAGCAGTATACTACAGGGAACCTACGAGCAGTACTTC; CDR3 protein: CASSILQGTYEQYF
J gene: TRBJ1-2; V gene: TRBV9; D gene: -; clone size: few; CDR3 DNA: TGTGCCAGCAGCGAGGCCAACTATGGCTACACCTTC; CDR3 protein: CASSEANYGYTF
J gene: TRBJ2-7; V gene: TRBV5-4; D gene: -; clone size: -; CDR3 DNA: TGTGCCAGCAGCTTGACCTACAGAAGTGAGGTCTACGAGCAGTACTTC; CDR3 protein: CASSLTYRSEVYEQYF
J gene: TRBJ2-5; V gene: TRBV19; D gene: TRBD2; clone size: -; CDR3 DNA: TGTGCCAGTTCCGGGACTAGCGGGAGTCTGCTAAGGACCCAGTACTTC; CDR3 protein: CASSGTSGSLLRTQYF
J gene: TRBJ1-4; V gene: TRBV19; D gene: -; clone size: -; CDR3 DNA: TGTGCCAGTAGTATGGGCGGGACAAGAAATGAAAAACTGTTTTTT; CDR3 protein: CASSMGGTRNEKLFF
J gene: TRBJ2-7; V gene: TRBV28; D gene: TRBD2; clone size: -; CDR3 DNA: TGTGCCAGCAGTACCCGGCGGTTAAACAGACTAGCGGGTACCTACGAGCAGTACTTC; CDR3 protein: CASSTRRLNRLAGTYEQYF
J gene: TRBJ2-7; V gene: TRBV28; D gene: TRBD2; clone size: -; CDR3 DNA: TGTGCCAGCAGTGTGACTAGCGGAAGCTACGAGCAGTACTTC; CDR3 protein: CASSVTSGSYEQYF
J gene: TRBJ1-1; V gene: TRBV25-1; D gene: -; clone size: -; CDR3 DNA: TGTGCCAGCAGTGATCCTGCGGGACGGGCGAACACTGAAGCTTTCTTT; CDR3 protein: CASSDPAGRANTEAFF